This record concerns one TCR beta chain sequence. The count of this clone is one. No antigen is known for it. Base quality data are lacking; no much larger clone is found one base away. This entry comes from a study of PD-L1 blockade in urothelial cancer (dated by TCRdb to the late 2010s). Concerning the study at large: Therapy was started in the mid-2010s for all patients, and atezolizumab 1,200 mg was administered intravenously every 3 weeks. About nine tenths of the roughly 29 patients were identified as males with urothelial cancer of bladder origin, and a prior smoking history was reported by 18 of 29 patients. Patients had an ECOG performance status of 0 or 1 and had received between 0 and 3 prior chemotherapy regimens. Blood samples were analyzed at 3 weeks after treatment start (second dose) and at 6 weeks after treatment start. Blood samples yielded a median of roughly 150,000 T cells and around 80,000 unique TCRs, with median clonality about 0.08. Somatic, immune and clinical correlates of response to PD-L1 blockade with atezolizumab in urothelial cancer were the focus of an exploratory multi-omic analysis. TCR sequencing covered pretreatment tumor samples and matched, serially collected peripheral blood taken before and after atezolizumab treatment. Durable clinical benefit meant progression-free survival longer than 6 months, and TCR features were also tested against progression-free and overall survival. In the same patients, pretreatment tumors underwent whole exome sequencing and RNA sequencing in addition to TCR sequencing. Durable clinical benefit was achieved by nine patients but not by the remaining 20. Pretreatment blood TCR-seq was available for twenty-nine patients, at least one posttreatment blood collection was obtained for around 25 patients, and tumor TCR-seq was available for around 25 patients. Here is what the overall study found, with its caveats: Improved progression-free and overall survival was associated with having pretreatment peripheral blood TCR clonality below the median. Small sample size (n ≈ 29) and many exploratory analyses mean the results are intended to be hypothesis-generating. Among patients with durable benefit, tumor-associated TCR clones showed greater expansion in peripheral blood 3 weeks after treatment started (n ≈ 20, p = 0.022).

The cohort included some 30 patients with locally advanced or metastatic urothelial carcinoma who were treated at Memorial Sloan Kettering on a trial protocol. Peripheral blood mononuclear cells were collected from each patient pretreatment and during treatment, giving between 1 and 8 total time points per patient. The Qiagen DNeasy Blood extraction kit was used to purify genomic DNA from total PBMCs and from tumor samples. PBMCs were collected pretreatment and during treatment, and were isolated and stored as previously described. Synthetic TCR analog templates were spiked into each PCR so that absolute template abundance could be estimated from read counts. TCRbeta CDR3 regions were amplified from genomic DNA with bias-controlled V and J gene primers using the immunoSEQ assay. Sequencing of rearranged TCRbeta segments was performed at approximately 20X coverage. Processing in the source paper ran as follows. Sequencing errors were corrected by clustering, and CDR3s were annotated against IMGT so that V, D and J genes could be assigned. Only productive TCRbeta rearrangements were used in downstream analyses, excluding out-of-frame or stop-codon sequences. Clonality was computed as one minus Shannon entropy normalized by the log of the number of unique productive sequences. Fisher's exact test with Benjamini-Hochberg correction, using a cutoff of adjusted p below 0.01, was how clones that differed between time points or between blood and tumor were identified. TCRdb obtained this table from immuneACCESS and retained in-frame rearrangements with V and J assigned. These tables miss some clones; where compared with another copy, unresolved V genes account for less than half of the shortfall, and the remainder is unexplained. V and J calls and clone size are as listed in that table; D and trimming were resolved from the DNA. This sample is represented by 90,000 to 120,000 clones; approximately 91% of them were singletons. The ten largest clones add up to almost 0.95% of the sample.

Trimming takes 0 bases off V and 4 bases off J; junction bases not matched to a gene: 4. Its CDR3 holds 15 amino acids, cysteine through phenylalanine. Only the CDR3 DNA stays, 45 bases, in frame from base 1. CDR1 and CDR2 are read off the germline V gene as SGHRS and YFSETQ. This TCR was sampled from a woman older than 75 with urothelial cancer. The rearrangement combines TRBV5-1 with TRBJ2-1, with TRBD1 identical over 7 junction bases. This material consisted of PBMCs, taken around atezolizumab (anti-PD-L1) treatment. The CDR3 in this case is CASSLAGQPYNEQFF. The DNA sequence is TGCGCCAGCAGCTTGGCGGGACAGCCATACAATGAGCAGTTCTTC.